The 30 T cell receptor beta chains below were found in one sample sequenced in a study of blood T cells in healthy people across ages. With a J-beta primer mix and a sample-barcoded 5' primer, a second PCR ran 7 to 11 cycles. TCRdb reanalysed the 5' RACE reads using MiXCR and keeps one entry per CDR3 protein. The data hold around 800,000 distinct CDR3 sequences, with about a quarter observed a single time. A further study also used this sample, focusing on T cells of mothers and their children.

Sequencing input: blood. These receptors originate from a boy younger than 18 in good health.

The chain employs TRBV20-1 and TRBJ2-1; tentatively, D is TRBD2 (6 bases). There are 14 residues in the CDR3. Per germline, CDR1 DFQATT and CDR2 SNEGSKA (reference sequence). CDR3: CVPPEGHGGDEQFF. CDR3 bases: TGCGTCCCTCCTGAGGGCCACGGCGGGGATGAGCAGTTCTTC.

This clonotype has only a few counts. The chain combines TRBV20-1 with TRBJ2-5; the match to TRBD2 covers 8 bases. The CDR3 totals 14 residues. V shed 5 bases, J shed 2 bases, and the junction held 7 bases outside the gene matches. CDR1 is DFQATT, CDR2 SNEGSKA, per germline (reference sequence). CDR3 loop: CSAPGRGGQETQYF. The DNA of the CDR3 is TGCAGTGCTCCTGGCCGGGGGGGGCAAGAGACCCAGTACTTC.

The rearrangement links TRBV7-2 to TRBJ1-6; D gene uncertain. CDR1 SGHTA and CDR2 FQGNSA come from the germline V gene. The CDR3 is 15 amino acids. With 1 base removed from V and 5 bases from J, the gap between germline ends came to 9 bases. The CDR3 nucleotides are TGTGCCAGCAGCTTAGTTGGGTTGCATAATTCACCCCTCCACTTT. The encoded protein is CASSLVGLHNSPLHF.

Concerning this clonotype: At one boundary the junction diverges from the germline segment, which might be a read error. This chain links TRBV2 with TRBJ1-4; possible D gene TRBD1, 5 bases. The CDR3 is 13 amino acids. In germline, CDR1 is SNHLY, CDR2 FYNNEI. CDR3 DNA sequence: TGTGCCAGCAAACCACAGGCTAATGAAAAACCGTTTTTT. Protein product: CASKPQANEKPFF.

The chain couples TRBV19 to TRBJ2-5; 13 positions agree with TRBD2. Per the germline V gene, CDR1 is LNHDA and CDR2 is SQIVND (reference sequence). This CDR3 is 17 amino acids long. V was pared by 5 bases and J by 2 bases, with 8 bases of the junction left unmatched. In DNA form, the CDR3 reads TGTGCCAGTAGTCCCCTAGGACTAGCGGGGGCTCAAGAGACCCAGTACTTC. Protein sequence: CASSPLGLAGAQETQYF.

This clonotype was counted at least ten times. The genes are TRBV5-5 and TRBJ1-2; 8 nucleotides line up with TRBD1. The CDR3 has 17 residues. Germline-derived CDR1 and CDR2 are SGHKS and YYEKEE (reference sequence). The junction had 8 bases not matched to a gene; V was cut back by 0 bases and J by 1 base. The chain's CDR3 is CASSLAQGANFNYGYTF. The DNA of the CDR3 is TGTGCCAGCAGCTTGGCCCAGGGGGCAAATTTTAACTATGGCTACACCTTC.

The chain is built from TRBV2 and TRBJ2-1, with D possibly matching TRBD2 (5 bases). CDR1 SNHLY and CDR2 FYNNEI come from the germline V gene. The CDR3 length is 15 residues. V shed 1 base and J shed 2 bases, with 9 bases lying between them. The CDR3 region is CASSEGRTAYNEQFF. DNA for the CDR3: TGTGCCAGCAGTGAAGGTAGGACTGCCTACAATGAGCAGTTCTTC.

The chain employs TRBV7-2 and TRBJ2-7; no clear D. Germline-derived CDR1 and CDR2 are SGHTA and FQGNSA. V lost 5 bases, J lost 9 bases, and 14 bases lay in between. The CDR3 covers 12 residues. CDR3: CASSPVPGVQYF. The CDR3 DNA sequence: TGTGCCAGCAGCCCCGTCCCGGGTGTGCAGTACTTC.

The rearrangement joins TRBV5-1 to TRBJ1-1; no clear D. Germline CDR1 and CDR2: SGHRS and YFSETQ. The V end lost 1 base, the J end lost 3 bases, and 10 bases lay between the germline ends. There are 14 residues in the CDR3. CDR3 residues: CASSLKVQDTEAFF. The CDR3 DNA reads TGCGCCAGCAGCTTGAAGGTTCAGGACACTGAAGCTTTCTTT.

The chain combines TRBV9 with TRBJ2-5; TRBD2 aligns across 7 bases. The CDR3 sequence is 16 residues long. With V trimmed by 0 bases and J by 4 bases, 9 bases remained unmatched. The germline V gene encodes CDR1 SGDLS and CDR2 YYNGEE. CDR3 nucleotide sequence: TGTGCCAGCAGCGTAGATCCGGTGGGAGGGACAGAGACCCAGTACTTC. It translates to CASSVDPVGGTETQYF.

This clonotype came up a few times. V is TRBV7-3 and J is TRBJ2-2; D is perhaps TRBD1 (6 bases). The CDR3 sequence is 16 residues long. Per the germline V gene, CDR1 is SGHTA and CDR2 is FQGTGA. Trimming left V 4 bases short and J 3 bases short, with 15 bases between. CDR3 coding DNA: TGTGCCAGCAGCTCAACCGGGACAACGGACACCGGGGAGCTGTTTTTT. Protein sequence: CASSSTGTTDTGELFF.

This clonotype occurred a few times. The CDR3 sequence: CASSLVTGGENIQYF. The CDR3 DNA reads TGTGCCAGCAGTTTAGTAACAGGCGGAGAAAACATTCAGTACTTC. The chain links TRBV12-3 or TRBV12-4 to TRBJ2-4; TRBD1 might be the D (5 bases). This CDR3 has 15 residues. Trimming removed 1 base from V and 5 bases from J, with 12 bases in between.

This sequence joins TRBV20-1 and TRBJ2-5, with TRBD1 as a possible D gene (6 bases). The CDR3 consists of 14 residues. CDR1 and CDR2 (germline): DFQATT, SNEGSKA (reference sequence). V lost 3 bases and J 7 bases, leaving 18 bases between the germline ends. CDR3 DNA: TGCAGTGCTAGCCGGACAGAGCCGGTTTGGACCCAGTACTTC. The encoded protein is CSASRTEPVWTQYF.

This clonotype was seen only once. This chain links TRBV30 with TRBJ1-4; D is possibly TRBD1 (6 bases). CDR3 length equals 16 residues. Trimming took off 2 bases at V and 1 base at J, with 14 bases between the two ends. Germline CDR1 is GTSNPN and CDR2 is SVGIG (reference sequence). CDR3 nucleotides: TGTGCCTGGAGTCCCCCCGGGGGGCGAACTAATGAAAAACTGTTTTTT. This gives the protein CAWSPPGGRTNEKLFF.

This clonotype was counted ten times or more. The J gene is TRBJ1-1, the V gene TRBV12-3 or TRBV12-4; D perhaps matches TRBD1 (5 bases). This CDR3 contains 14 residues. Trimming took off 5 bases at V and 7 bases at J, with 17 bases between the two ends. The CDR3 nucleotides are TGTGCCAGCAGTCCCAGAACGGGGACGGGTGAAGCTTTCTTT. The encoded protein is CASSPRTGTGEAFF.

This rearrangement joins TRBV12-3 or TRBV12-4 to TRBJ2-1, with TRBD1 identical over 10 bases. The V gene end was trimmed by 6 bases and the J gene end by 9 bases; junction bases not matched to a gene: 14. There are 16 residues in the CDR3. The DNA of the CDR3 is TGTGCCAGCAGCACCTGGGACAGGGGAAGTGAGACTGAGCAGTTCTTC. Its translation is CASSTWDRGSETEQFF.

The gene calls are TRBV30 and TRBJ2-3; D is undetermined. Trimming took 2 bases from V and 0 from J, leaving 9 bases between them. CDR1 is GTSNPN, CDR2 SVGIG, per germline (reference sequence). The CDR3 spans 14 residues. CDR3 DNA: TGTGCCTGGAGTTGGCCCACTAGCACAGATACGCAGTATTTT. Protein product: CAWSWPTSTDTQYF.

CDR3 loop: CSVPTSGGSGTQYF. The CDR3 coding sequence is TGCAGCGTGCCGACTAGCGGGGGTTCGGGGACCCAGTACTTC. The chain has TRBV29-1 and TRBJ2-5, with TRBD2 matching over 12 bases. The CDR3 extends over 14 amino acids. Germline assignment: CDR1 SQVTM and CDR2 ANQGSEA. The trim removed 6 bases at V and 7 bases at J, leaving 9 bases unmatched.

This clonotype turned up a few times. This chain links TRBV6-1 with TRBJ2-5, with 8 bases matching TRBD2. Losses at the gene ends were 7 bases for V and 1 base for J; bases not matched to a gene: 2. CDR1 and CDR2 (germline): MNHNS, SASEGT. The CDR3 length is 13 residues. The CDR3 coding sequence is TGTGCCAGCAACGGACTAGCCCAAGAGACCCAGTACTTC. Amino acid sequence: CASNGLAQETQYF.

This rearrangement joins TRBV5-1 to TRBJ2-2, with D perhaps matching TRBD1 (6 bases). Trimming took 5 bases from V and 5 from J, leaving 13 bases between them. This CDR3 is built from 14 residues. Germline V CDR1 and CDR2: SGHRS, YFSETQ. The CDR3: CASRLIRGTGELFF. CDR3 nucleotide sequence: TGCGCCAGCAGATTAATCAGGGGAACCGGGGAGCTGTTTTTT. Looking up the rest from reference TRBV5-1 and TRBJ2-2 gives the full variable domain: KAGVTQTPRYLIKTRGQQVTLSCSPISGHRSVSWYQQTPGQGLQFLFEYFSETQRNKGNFPGRFSGRQFSNSRSEMNVSTLELGDSALYLCASRLIRGTGELFFGEGSRLTVL.

Many counts were recorded for this clonotype. Here the CDR3 reads CSARDMGGDYNEQFF. CDR3 in DNA: TGCAGTGCTAGAGATATGGGGGGGGATTACAATGAGCAGTTCTTC. V is TRBV20-1 and J is TRBJ2-1; TRBD2 matches 7 bases. This CDR3 has 15 amino acids. CDR1 DFQATT and CDR2 SNEGSKA come from the germline V gene (reference sequence). Unmatched junction bases numbered 6, after V lost 0 bases and J lost 4 bases.

This clonotype was counted between two and nine times. The V gene is TRBV12-5, the J gene TRBJ2-7, with D unclear. The assigned J gene may be wrong: the sequence end matches TRBJ2-5 better. Germline values: CDR1 LGHNT, CDR2 FRNRAP. CDR3 length: 15 residues. The CDR3 loop is CASGLGVTKQETQYF. The CDR3 DNA is TGTGCTAGTGGTTTAGGTGTGACGAAACAAGAGACCCAGTACTTC.

This clonotype turned up a few times. The chain combines TRBV5-1 with TRBJ2-1, with a tentative D call TRBD1 (5 bases). Trimming stripped 1 base from V and 2 bases from J, with 10 bases between. The CDR3 has 15 amino acids. Germline V lookup: CDR1 SGHRS, CDR2 YFSETQ. CDR3 DNA: TGCGCCAGCAGCTTGTACGACAGAGCCTACAATGAGCAGTTCTTC. Protein sequence: CASSLYDRAYNEQFF.

The chain is built from TRBV28 and TRBJ1-6, with D possibly being TRBD1 (5 bases). From germline, CDR1 is MDHEN and CDR2 SYDVKM. The CDR3 consists of 14 residues. V lost 5 bases, J lost 4 bases, and 9 bases lay in between. Here the CDR3 reads CASSPAGYNSPLHF. The CDR3 DNA is TGTGCCAGCAGTCCCGCAGGGTATAATTCACCCCTCCACTTT.

The chain joins TRBV3-1 to TRBJ2-5; D might be TRBD2 (6 bases). This CDR3 region has 16 residues. CDR1 is LGHDT and CDR2 is YNNKEL in the germline V gene (reference sequence). V dropped 6 bases and J dropped 10 bases, with 27 bases sitting between them. DNA of the CDR3: TGTGCCAGCAGTCATAAGACTAGTGAGGCCCCGGGAGACCAGTACTTC. This sequence encodes CASSHKTSEAPGDQYF.

This clonotype was observed at least ten times. The CDR3 reads CASSPGTGNEQYF. CDR3 nucleotides: TGTGCCAGCAGCCCCGGGACAGGGAACGAGCAGTACTTC. This rearrangement joins TRBV6-5 to TRBJ2-7, with 9 nucleotides matching TRBD1. CDR3 length equals 13 residues. The germline CDR1 and CDR2 sequences are MNHEY and SVGAGI. Trimming took 6 bases from V and 5 from J; bases not matched to a gene: 5.

The chain combines TRBV7-2 with TRBJ2-1; 7 positions agree with TRBD1. The V gene end was trimmed by 1 base and the J gene end by 6 bases; junction bases not matched to a gene: 6. Germline V CDR1 and CDR2: SGHTA, FQGNSA. This CDR3 has 15 amino acids. The CDR3 is CASSLGVYRGNEQFF. The CDR3 coding sequence is TGTGCCAGCAGCTTAGGGGTGTACAGGGGCAATGAGCAGTTCTTC.

This chain connects TRBV27 to TRBJ2-5; 8 bases match TRBD1. With V trimmed by 7 bases and J by 1 base, 8 bases remained unmatched. The CDR3 length is 15 residues. Germline CDR1 and CDR2: MNHEY and SMNVEV (reference sequence). CDR3 DNA: TGTGCCAGCACCAGGACAGGGAGGACCCAAGAGACCCAGTACTTC. It translates to CASTRTGRTQETQYF.

The gene calls are TRBV12-3 or TRBV12-4 and TRBJ1-2; unclear D gene. Between the trimmed V and J ends, which lost 3 bases and 1 base, there was a span of 6 bases. CDR3 length: 13 residues. The CDR3 here is CASSLNSNYGYTF. The CDR3 DNA reads TGTGCCAGCAGTTTGAACAGTAACTATGGCTACACCTTC.

The chain carries TRBV12-3 or TRBV12-4 and TRBJ2-1; D call uncertain. This CDR3 region has 14 residues. The V gene lost 5 bases and the J gene lost 3 bases, with 11 bases spanning the gap. The CDR3 DNA reads TGTGCCAGCAGTCACACGTCCCTCTACAATGAGCAGTTCTTC. The encoded protein is CASSHTSLYNEQFF.